Each of the 19 T cell receptor beta chains below was sequenced from the same sample in a study of technical replicates of blood from several donors. TCRdb's copy holds only in-frame clones and misses some; the assay was immunoSEQ multiplex PCR. The sample holds approximately 49,000 clones, roughly 92% seen once. The sample comprised PBMCs. The receptor source for this set is a human donor in good health. Some clones in this sample may be carry-over from other donors' samples.

The chain uses TRBV7-9 and TRBJ2-3; maybe TRBD2 (5 bases). CDR1 is SEHNR, CDR2 FQNEAQ, per germline (reference sequence). The CDR3 runs to 13 residues. V shed 4 bases and J shed 2 bases, with 7 bases lying between them. The CDR3 loop is CASSYSATDTQYF. Written as DNA, the CDR3 is TGTGCCAGCAGCTATAGCGCCACAGATACGCAGTATTTT.

The chain employs TRBV27 and TRBJ2-7, with 9 bases that match TRBD2. CDR1 MNHEY and CDR2 SMNVEV come from the germline V gene (reference sequence). V shed 5 bases and J 3 bases; nucleotides not matched to a gene: 8. The CDR3 length is 15 residues. Here the CDR3 DNA reads TGTGCCAGCAGTCAAATAGCGGGAGACATCTACGAGCAGTACTTC. This encodes CASSQIAGDIYEQYF.

J is TRBJ1-2 and V is TRBV5-1; a weak D match, TRBD1 (5 bases). Germline values: CDR1 SGHRS, CDR2 YFSETQ. V was pared by 0 bases and J by 5 bases, with 11 bases between. The CDR3 loop spans 14 amino acids. In DNA form, the CDR3 reads TGCGCCAGCAGCTTGGATCCCAGGGATTATGGCTACACCTTC. Encoded protein: CASSLDPRDYGYTF.

The J gene is TRBJ1-2, the V gene TRBV6-5, with D possibly matching TRBD1 (6 bases). CDR1 is MNHEY and CDR2 is SVGAGI in the germline V gene. Trimming removed 6 bases from V and 6 bases from J, with 14 bases in between. The CDR3 is 13 residues long. The chain's CDR3 is CASSRTESNGYTF. The CDR3 nucleotides are TGTGCCAGCAGCCGGACAGAATCGAATGGCTACACCTTC.

The rearrangement links TRBV15 to TRBJ1-5, with TRBD1 matching over 8 bases. The trim removed 3 bases at V and 2 bases at J, leaving 6 bases unmatched. Germline CDR1 reads LNHNV; CDR2 reads YYDKDF (reference sequence). The CDR3 has 16 amino acids. The CDR3 DNA reads as TGTGCCACCAGCAGCCGGACAGGGCTTGGCAATCAGCCCCAGCATTTT. This codes for CATSSRTGLGNQPQHF.

This clone was detected only once. The chain combines TRBV6-5 with TRBJ1-5; 8 bases fit TRBD1. Germline CDR1 reads MNHEY; CDR2 reads SVGAGI. There are 13 residues in the CDR3. Unmatched junction bases numbered 9, after V lost 10 bases and J lost 7 bases. The CDR3: CATHQGARQPQHF. The CDR3 bases are TGTGCCACCCACCAGGGGGCACGGCAGCCCCAGCATTTT.

The table lists this clone with a few counts. V and J are TRBV11-2 and TRBJ2-3; maybe TRBD2 (6 bases). Germline loops: CDR1 SGHAT, CDR2 FQNNGV. V dropped 3 bases and J dropped 1 base, with 14 bases sitting between them. CDR3 length: 16 amino acids. Here the CDR3 reads CASSFPGGLRTDTQYF. The DNA for the CDR3 is TGTGCCAGCAGCTTTCCCGGCGGACTACGCACAGATACGCAGTATTTT.

The V call is TRBV5-4, the J call TRBJ2-3; tentative D call: TRBD1 (6 bases). This CDR3 comprises 15 residues. V gave up 4 bases and J gave up 5 bases, with 17 bases separating them. Germline values: CDR1 SGHNT, CDR2 YYREEE (reference sequence). CDR3 sequence: CASSRGQRRGDTQYF. CDR3 DNA sequence: TGTGCCAGCAGCCGAGGACAGCGACGGGGAGATACGCAGTATTTT.

This sequence joins TRBV9 and TRBJ2-1; TRBD2 matches 10 bases. The trim removed 2 bases at V and 0 bases at J, leaving 2 bases unmatched. The CDR3 covers 16 residues. From germline, CDR1 is SGDLS and CDR2 YYNGEE. In DNA, the CDR3 is TGTGCCAGCAGCGTTAGCGGGGGGAGCTCCTACAATGAGCAGTTCTTC. Its translation: CASSVSGGSSYNEQFF.

The CDR3 loop is CASSYTSGAAYEQYF. CDR3 coding DNA: TGTGCCAGCAGCTACACTAGCGGGGCTGCCTACGAGCAGTACTTC. The chain employs TRBV7-2 and TRBJ2-7; 10 bases align to TRBD2. Germline values: CDR1 SGHTA, CDR2 FQGNSA. CDR3 length: 15 amino acids. V gave up 4 bases and J gave up 2 bases; unmatched junction bases: 5.

This rearrangement joins TRBV4-3 to TRBJ1-5; TRBD1 matches 7 bases. The CDR3 has 15 residues. The J segment lost 3 bases and the V segment lost 3 bases, leaving 5 bases of the junction unmatched. The germline V gene encodes CDR1 LGHNA and CDR2 YSLEER. CDR3 protein: CASSHIQGINQPQHF. CDR3 in DNA: TGCGCCAGCAGCCACATACAGGGGATCAATCAGCCCCAGCATTTT.

The count of this clone is one. The chain uses TRBV6-1 and TRBJ1-5; TRBD1 matches at 8 bases. Trimming at V came to 3 bases and at J to 7 bases, leaving 2 bases not matched to a gene. In germline, CDR1 is MNHNS, CDR2 SASEGT. This CDR3 comprises 13 residues. The CDR3 here is CASSDDRGQPQHF. CDR3 nucleotides: TGTGCCAGCAGTGACGACAGGGGCCAGCCCCAGCATTTT.

The chain combines TRBV6-7 with TRBJ2-2; 7 bases fit TRBD1. TRBV6-7 is an ORF, and what it does is uncertain. The CDR3 consists of 14 residues. V was pared by 6 bases and J by 4 bases, with 5 bases of the junction left unmatched. CDR3 DNA: TGTGCCAGCAGCCCTGACAGGGTCACCGGGGAGCTGTTTTTT. Translated, it gives CASSPDRVTGELFF.

V usage is TRBV4-3 and J usage is TRBJ1-2, with 8 bases matching TRBD1. J was trimmed by 3 bases and V by 4 bases; bases with no gene match: 4. Germline assignment: CDR1 LGHNA and CDR2 YSLEER. There are 14 residues in the CDR3. The CDR3: CASSLATGDYGYTF. For the CDR3, the DNA is TGCGCCAGCAGCCTAGCGACAGGGGACTATGGCTACACCTTC.

The CDR3 bases are TGTGCCAGCAGCCAGCCTTGGGCAGGGGGGACCTATAATTCACCCCTCCACTTT. Protein product: CASSQPWAGGTYNSPLHF. V usage is TRBV4-2 and J usage is TRBJ1-6, with 7 bases aligning to TRBD1. V trimming: 3 bases; J trimming: 2 bases; junction bases outside the gene matches: 10. CDR3 length equals 18 residues. The germline V gene encodes CDR1 LGHNA and CDR2 YNFKEQ.

The chain employs TRBV5-6 and TRBJ2-7, with D perhaps matching TRBD1 (6 bases). The V gene lost 0 bases and the J gene lost 4 bases, with 8 bases spanning the gap. CDR3 length equals 13 residues. Germline CDR1 and CDR2: SGHDT and YYEEEE. This chain's CDR3 is CASSLARGYEQYF. CDR3 in DNA: TGTGCCAGCAGCTTGGCCAGGGGATACGAGCAGTACTTC.

The chain combines TRBV7-2 with TRBJ1-6; 9 nucleotides align to TRBD1. CDR3 length: 15 residues. Germline trimming cut 0 bases from V and 10 bases from J; bases unmatched to any gene: 4. Germline CDR1 SGHTA, CDR2 FQGNSA. The DNA of the CDR3 is TGTGCCAGCAGCTTAGCTGGGACAGGGCGATCACCCCTCCACTTT. Translating it yields CASSLAGTGRSPLHF. Combining the CDR3 with reference TRBV7-2 and TRBJ1-6 gives the whole variable domain GAGVSQSPSNKVTEKGKDVELRCDPISGHTALYWYRQSLGQGLEFLIYFQGNSAPDKSGLPSDRFSAERTGGSVSTLTIQRTQQEDSAVYLCASSLAGTGRSPLHFGNGTRLTVT.

The chain uses TRBV7-9 and TRBJ2-7; tentative D call: TRBD1 (5 bases). Germline loops: CDR1 SEHNR, CDR2 FQNEAQ (reference sequence). V gave up 4 bases and J gave up 5 bases, with 15 bases separating them. The CDR3 consists of 14 residues. CDR3 sequence: CASSSSGMGNEQYF. In DNA, the CDR3 is TGTGCCAGCAGCTCCTCAGGGATGGGAAACGAGCAGTACTTC.

This clone was seen more than once but under ten times. The gene calls are TRBV27 and TRBJ1-1; D gene ambiguous. Germline CDR1 is MNHEY and CDR2 is SMNVEV (reference sequence). The CDR3 length is 14 residues. V lost 3 bases to trimming and J lost 1 base, with 9 bases between them. Written as DNA, the CDR3 is TGTGCCAGCAGTTTGGCGGTAGGGAACACTGAAGCTTTCTTT. Protein: CASSLAVGNTEAFF.